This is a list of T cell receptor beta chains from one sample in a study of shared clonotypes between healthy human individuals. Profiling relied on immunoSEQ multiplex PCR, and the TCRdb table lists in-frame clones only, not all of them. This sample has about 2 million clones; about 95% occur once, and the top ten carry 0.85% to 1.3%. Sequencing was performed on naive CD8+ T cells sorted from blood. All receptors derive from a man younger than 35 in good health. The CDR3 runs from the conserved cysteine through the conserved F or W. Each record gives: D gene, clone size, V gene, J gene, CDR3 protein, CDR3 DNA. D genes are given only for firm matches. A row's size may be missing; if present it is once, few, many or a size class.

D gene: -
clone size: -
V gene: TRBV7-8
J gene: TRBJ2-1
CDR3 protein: CASSLGAYNEQFF
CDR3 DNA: TGTGCCAGCAGCTTAGGGGCTTACAATGAGCAGTTCTTC

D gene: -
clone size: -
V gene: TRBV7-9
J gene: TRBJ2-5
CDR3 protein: CASSLVLAGRETQYF
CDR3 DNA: TGTGCCAGCAGCTTAGTACTAGCAGGTAGAGAGACCCAGTACTTC

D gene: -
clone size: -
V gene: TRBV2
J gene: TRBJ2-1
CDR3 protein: CASSERPEQFF
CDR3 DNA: TGTGCCAGCAGTGAGCGGCCTGAGCAGTTCTTC

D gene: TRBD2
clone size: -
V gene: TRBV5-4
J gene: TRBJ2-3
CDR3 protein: CASSSPGLAGPTDTQYF
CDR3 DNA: TGTGCCAGCAGCTCACCGGGACTAGCGGGGCCGACAGATACGCAGTATTTT

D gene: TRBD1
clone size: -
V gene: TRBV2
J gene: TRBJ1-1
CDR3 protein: CASSEALVRGGTEAFF
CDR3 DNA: TGTGCCAGCAGTGAAGCGCTTGTCAGGGGGGGTACTGAAGCTTTCTTT

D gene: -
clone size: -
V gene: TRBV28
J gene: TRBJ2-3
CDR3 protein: CASSLMSGFTDTQYF
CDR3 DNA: TGTGCCAGCAGTTTAATGTCAGGGTTCACAGATACGCAGTATTTT

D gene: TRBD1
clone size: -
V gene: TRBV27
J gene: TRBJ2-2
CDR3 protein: CASSPDRYYTGELFF
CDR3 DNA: TGTGCCAGCAGTCCGGACAGGTATTACACCGGGGAGCTGTTTTTT

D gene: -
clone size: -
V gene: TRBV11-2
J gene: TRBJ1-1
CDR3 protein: CASSLRQDSNTEAFF
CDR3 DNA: TGTGCCAGCAGCCTAAGACAGGATTCGAACACTGAAGCTTTCTTT

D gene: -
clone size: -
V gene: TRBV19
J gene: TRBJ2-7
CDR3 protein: CASSWSLSYEQYF
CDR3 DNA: TGTGCCAGTAGTTGGAGTTTATCCTACGAGCAGTACTTC

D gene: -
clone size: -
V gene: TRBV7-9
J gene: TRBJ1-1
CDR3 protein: CASSLTGQGATEAFF
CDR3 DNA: TGTGCCAGCAGCTTAACGGGCCAGGGCGCCACTGAAGCTTTCTTT

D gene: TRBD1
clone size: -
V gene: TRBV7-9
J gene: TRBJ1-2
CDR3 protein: CASSLGTGLVHGYTF
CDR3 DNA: TGTGCCAGCAGCTTAGGGACAGGGTTGGTGCATGGCTACACCTTC

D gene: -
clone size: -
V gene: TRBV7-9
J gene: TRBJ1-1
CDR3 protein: CASSPWDRRNHYAFF
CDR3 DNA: TGTGCCAGCAGCCCCTGGGACCGCCGAAATCACTACGCTTTCTTT

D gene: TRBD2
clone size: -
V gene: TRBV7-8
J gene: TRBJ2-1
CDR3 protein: CASSLGSGGPYNEQFF
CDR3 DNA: TGTGCCAGCAGCCTCGGAAGCGGGGGGCCCTACAATGAGCAGTTCTTC

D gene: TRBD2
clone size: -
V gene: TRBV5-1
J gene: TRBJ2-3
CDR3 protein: CASSLVSGATDTQYF
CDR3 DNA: TGCGCCAGCAGCTTGGTTAGCGGGGCAACAGATACGCAGTATTTT

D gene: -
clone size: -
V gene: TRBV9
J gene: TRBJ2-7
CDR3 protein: CASSDTGYEQYF
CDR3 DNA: TGTGCCAGCAGCGACACGGGCTACGAGCAGTACTTC

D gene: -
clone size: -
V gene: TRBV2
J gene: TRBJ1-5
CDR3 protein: CASSAGESNQPQHF
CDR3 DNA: TGTGCCAGCAGTGCAGGGGAAAGCAATCAGCCCCAGCATTTT

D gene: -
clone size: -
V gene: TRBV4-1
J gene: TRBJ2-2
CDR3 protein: CASSLKEALGARDTGELFF
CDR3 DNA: TGCGCCAGCAGCCTTAAAGAAGCCCTGGGGGCGCGCGACACCGGGGAGCTGTTTTTT

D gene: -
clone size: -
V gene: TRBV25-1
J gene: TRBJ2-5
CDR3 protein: CASSEGVGETQYF
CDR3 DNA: TGTGCCAGCAGTGAAGGGGTGGGGGAGACCCAGTACTTC

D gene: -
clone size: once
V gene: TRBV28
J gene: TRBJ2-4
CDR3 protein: CASSLSVGGLVAKNIQYF
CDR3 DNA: TGTGCCAGCAGTTTATCAGTCGGAGGCCTCGTAGCCAAAAACATTCAGTACTTC

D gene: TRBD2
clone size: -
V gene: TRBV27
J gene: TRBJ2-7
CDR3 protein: CASSLSGRAEEQYF
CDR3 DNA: TGTGCCAGCAGTTTAAGCGGGAGGGCGGAAGAGCAGTACTTC

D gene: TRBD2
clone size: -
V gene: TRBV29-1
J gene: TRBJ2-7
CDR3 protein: CSVATPSGRALIEQYF
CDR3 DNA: TGCAGCGTCGCTACTCCTAGCGGGAGGGCCTTGATCGAGCAGTACTTC

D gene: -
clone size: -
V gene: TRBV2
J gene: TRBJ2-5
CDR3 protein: CASSEVGVWETQYF
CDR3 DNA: TGTGCCAGCAGTGAAGTGGGAGTGTGGGAGACCCAGTACTTC

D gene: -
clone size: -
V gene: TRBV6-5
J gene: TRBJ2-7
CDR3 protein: CASSYGLSGRYEQYF
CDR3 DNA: TGTGCCAGCAGTTACGGTTTATCGGGCAGGTACGAGCAGTACTTC

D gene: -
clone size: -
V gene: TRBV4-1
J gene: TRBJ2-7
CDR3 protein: CASSQGHSYEQYF
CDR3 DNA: TGCGCCAGCAGCCAAGGGCACTCCTACGAGCAGTACTTC

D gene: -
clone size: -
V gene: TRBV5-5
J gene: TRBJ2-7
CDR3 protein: CASSLWLAAYEQYF
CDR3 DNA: TGTGCCAGCAGCTTGTGGTTAGCGGCATACGAGCAGTACTTC

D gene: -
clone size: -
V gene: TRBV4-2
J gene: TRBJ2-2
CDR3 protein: CASSQASQGNTGELFF
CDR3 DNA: TGTGCCAGCAGCCAAGCTTCACAGGGTAACACCGGGGAGCTGTTTTTT

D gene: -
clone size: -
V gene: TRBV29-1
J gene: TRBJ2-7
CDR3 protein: CSVEEGSGYEQYF
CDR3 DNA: TGCAGCGTTGAGGAGGGGAGTGGCTACGAGCAGTACTTC

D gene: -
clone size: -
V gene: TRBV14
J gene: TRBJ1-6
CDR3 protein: CASSQDLSTENSYNSPLHF
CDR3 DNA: TGTGCCAGCAGCCAAGATCTCTCAACAGAAAACTCCTATAATTCACCCCTCCACTTT

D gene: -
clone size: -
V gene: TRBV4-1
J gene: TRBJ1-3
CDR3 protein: CASSQGRTSGNTIYF
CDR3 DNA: TGCGCCAGCAGCCAAGGGCGAACCTCTGGAAACACCATATATTTT

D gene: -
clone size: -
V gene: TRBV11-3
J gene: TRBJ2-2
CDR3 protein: CASSSYAGLYTGELFF
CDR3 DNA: TGTGCCAGCAGCTCCTACGCGGGACTCTACACCGGGGAGCTGTTTTTT

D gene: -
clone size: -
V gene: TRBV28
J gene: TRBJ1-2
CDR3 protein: CASNIGGYYGYTF
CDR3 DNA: TGTGCCAGCAACATAGGGGGATACTATGGCTACACCTTC

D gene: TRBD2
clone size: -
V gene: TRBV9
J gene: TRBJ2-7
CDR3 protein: CASSSGTSGYEQYF
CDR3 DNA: TGTGCCAGCAGCTCAGGGACTAGCGGCTACGAGCAGTACTTC

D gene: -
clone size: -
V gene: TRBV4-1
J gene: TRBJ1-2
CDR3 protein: CASSQDPSDNYGYTF
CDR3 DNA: TGCGCCAGCAGCCAAGACCCATCGGACAACTATGGCTACACCTTC

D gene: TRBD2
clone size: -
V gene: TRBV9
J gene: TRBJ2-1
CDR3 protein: CASSVGQWGLSNEQFF
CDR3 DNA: TGTGCCAGCAGCGTAGGACAGTGGGGACTAAGCAATGAGCAGTTCTTC

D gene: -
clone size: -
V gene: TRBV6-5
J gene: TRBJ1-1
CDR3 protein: CASSRPINTEAFF
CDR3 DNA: TGTGCCAGCAGTAGACCAATTAACACTGAAGCTTTCTTT

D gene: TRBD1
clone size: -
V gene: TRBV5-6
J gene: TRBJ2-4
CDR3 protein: CASSNGQEGGNIQYF
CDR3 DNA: TGTGCCAGCAGCAACGGACAGGAAGGTGGAAACATTCAGTACTTC

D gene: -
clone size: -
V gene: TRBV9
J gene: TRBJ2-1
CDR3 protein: CASSAPNRNYEQFF
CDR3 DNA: TGTGCCAGCAGCGCACCTAATCGTAACTATGAGCAGTTCTTC

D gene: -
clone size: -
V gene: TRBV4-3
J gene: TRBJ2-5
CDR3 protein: CASSQIAEIGETQYF
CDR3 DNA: TGCGCCAGCAGCCAAATAGCGGAGATCGGAGAGACCCAGTACTTC

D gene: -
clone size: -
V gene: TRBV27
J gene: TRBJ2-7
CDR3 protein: CASSFGTAGPYEQYF
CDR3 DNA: TGTGCCAGCAGTTTTGGGACCGCTGGACCCTACGAGCAGTACTTC

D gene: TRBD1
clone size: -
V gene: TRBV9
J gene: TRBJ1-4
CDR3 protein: CASSRRAGGLSNEKLFF
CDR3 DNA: TGTGCCAGCAGCAGGCGGGCAGGGGGCTTGTCTAATGAAAAACTGTTTTTT

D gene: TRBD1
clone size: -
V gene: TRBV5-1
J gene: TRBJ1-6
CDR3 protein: CASRHGTGESPLHF
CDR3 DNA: TGCGCCAGTCGACATGGAACAGGGGAATCACCCCTCCACTTT

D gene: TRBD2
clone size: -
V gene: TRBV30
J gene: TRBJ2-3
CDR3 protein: CAWSDGLAGVTDTQYF
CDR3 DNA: TGTGCCTGGAGTGACGGACTAGCGGGGGTCACAGATACGCAGTATTTT

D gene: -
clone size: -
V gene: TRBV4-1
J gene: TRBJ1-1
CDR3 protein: CASSQLPGREAFF
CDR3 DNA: TGCGCCAGCAGCCAACTCCCGGGGAGAGAAGCTTTCTTT

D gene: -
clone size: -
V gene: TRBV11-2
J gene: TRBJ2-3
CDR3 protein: CASSLAGDTQYF
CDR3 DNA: TGTGCCAGCAGCTTAGCAGGAGATACGCAGTATTTT

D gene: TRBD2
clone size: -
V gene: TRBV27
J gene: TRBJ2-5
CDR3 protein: CASSPLAIRETQYF
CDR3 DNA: TGTGCCAGCAGTCCACTAGCGATCCGAGAGACCCAGTACTTC

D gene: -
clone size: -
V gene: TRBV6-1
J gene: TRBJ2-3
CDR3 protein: CASSESTRGTDTQYF
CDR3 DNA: TGTGCCAGCAGTGAATCGACTAGAGGCACAGATACGCAGTATTTT